The 3 T cell receptor beta chains given below trace back to one sample, sequenced in a study of cytomegalovirus exposure and HLA in healthy donors. PCR employed 60 Vbeta and 13 Jbeta primers. The table came from immunoSEQ multiplex PCR; TCRdb's copy has only in-frame clones and leaves some out. The sample includes more than 35,000 clones, 68% seen only once; the top ten take around 3.9%. The sequencing sample was made of PBMCs. The source of these receptors is a man between 40 and 49 years old in good health and CMV-seronegative.

The table lists this clone with a count of one. The chain uses TRBV7-2 and TRBJ2-5; D remains ambiguous. With 2 bases removed from V and 5 bases from J, the gap between germline ends came to 6 bases. In germline, CDR1 is SGHTA, CDR2 FQGNSA. The length of the CDR3 is 12 residues. For the CDR3, the DNA is TGTGCCAGCAGCTTATATCGGGAGACCCAGTACTTC. Translating gives CASSLYRETQYF.

The chain combines TRBV18 with TRBJ1-2, with 7 bases matching TRBD1. The V and J ends lost 3 bases and 3 bases, in that order; junction bases with no gene match: 7. CDR1 and CDR2 (germline): KGHSH, LQKENI. This CDR3 comprises 15 residues. This chain's CDR3 is CASSPLLGQDYGYTF. For the CDR3, the DNA is TGTGCCAGCTCACCCCTCCTCGGACAGGACTATGGCTACACCTTC.

The V and J genes are TRBV18 and TRBJ2-7, with TRBD2 as a possible D gene (5 bases). CDR3 length: 14 amino acids. Germline CDR1 KGHSH, CDR2 LQKENI. Trimming stripped 2 bases from V and 6 bases from J, with 14 bases between. The chain's CDR3 is CASSPSGRFSEQYF. CDR3 coding DNA: TGTGCCAGCTCACCATCGGGAAGGTTCAGCGAGCAGTACTTC.